This T cell receptor beta chain originates from a study of human T cells and chemical hapten exposure. For the study at large: Largely, small differences in pooled library volume made per-sample TCR yields vary.

Unfractionated whole blood served as the source for total RNA extraction. Library construction involved attaching unique molecular identifiers to individual cDNA molecules, which allowed quantitative, reproducible TCR counting. Authors' analysis steps: Between about 23,224 and 750,000 TCRs appeared in each sample, and the median stood at 95,638. TCRdb independently ran MiXCR on the 5' RACE reads; one entry per CDR3 protein. The authors' filters were not applied to this entry. The sample has more than 140,000 distinct CDR3 sequences; 4.1% are singletons. A word on this clonotype: Its antigen is undetermined.

Study-level results: Among TCRs, those above 1 in 1000 frequency were unaffected by DPC sensitization.

The receptor's source is a female donor in good health.

The CDR3 is CASSPGGAGVRNEQFF. In DNA form, the CDR3 reads TGTGCCAGCAGCCCAGGGGGAGCGGGGGTGAGGAATGAGCAGTTCTTC. The chain links TRBV11-1 to TRBJ2-1, with a tentative D call TRBD2 (8 bases). The V end was cut by 5 bases, the J end by 7 bases, with 21 bases between. Germline V lookup: CDR1 SGHAT, CDR2 FQDESV (reference sequence). This CDR3 has 16 residues.